The next 18 T cell receptor beta chains were all read from a single sample in a study of regulatory T cells in long-lasting Graves disease (dated by TCRdb to 2020 to 2023). The method was multiplex PCR. Data came from an Illumina HiSeq 4000. iRepertoire HTBI primers and Arm-PCR amplification of CDR3 regions were used to construct TCR beta libraries. TCRdb's own reprocessing of the public reads used fastp at Q25 and MiXCR and kept productive beta chains. Each record represents a unique CDR3 protein, reported with the most common genes and DNA among its rows. This sample holds fewer than 400,000 distinct CDR3 sequences; about 20% were observed only once. Together, the top ten hold roughly 27% of the sample. The time point label, as the study defines it: persistent/refractory GD, antithyroid drugs over 5 years with positive TRAb. RNA was extracted from PBMCs in TRIzol for both TCR sequencing and RNA sequencing.

Here the sequenced sample was peripheral blood mononuclear cells (PBMCs), taken when the disease was refractory, from a patient treated with antithyroid drugs. Source of these receptors: a female donor with Graves disease.

The chain is built from TRBV18 and TRBJ2-7, with D hard to call. The V end lost 1 base, the J end lost 3 bases, and 13 bases lay between the germline ends. Germline CDR1 is KGHSH and CDR2 is LQKENI. The CDR3 extends over 15 amino acids. Written as DNA, the CDR3 is TGTGCCAGCTCACCACTGGGTGGGGTAATCTACGAGCAGTACTTC. Its protein is CASSPLGGVIYEQYF. Using reference TRBV18 and TRBJ2-7 for the parts outside the CDR3, the full variable domain is NAGVMQNPRHLVRRRGQEARLRCSPMKGHSHVYWYRQLPEEGLKFMVYLQKENIIDESGMPKERFSAEFPKEGPSILRIQQVVRGDSAAYFCASSPLGGVIYEQYFGPGTRLTVT.

In this sample, this clonotype turned up many times. This chain joins TRBV9 and TRBJ2-5, with TRBD2 identical over 8 bases. The V segment lost 1 base and the J segment 5 bases; nucleotides outside the gene matches: 1. Germline assignment: CDR1 SGDLS and CDR2 YYNGEE. The CDR3 length is 13 residues. The CDR3, as DNA: TGTGCCAGCAGCGTAAGCGGGAGTGAGACCCAGTACTTC. Translation gives CASSVSGSETQYF.

This clonotype appeared a few times. The chain couples TRBV7-9 to TRBJ2-1, with TRBD2 identical over 10 bases. V trimming: 4 bases; J trimming: 7 bases; junction bases outside the gene matches: 10. Germline assignment: CDR1 SEHNR and CDR2 FQNEAQ (reference sequence). The CDR3 is 16 amino acids. CDR3 in amino acids: CASSSLAAGGLNEQFF. CDR3 sequence (DNA): TGTGCCAGCAGCTCCCTCGCAGCGGGGGGGTTGAATGAGCAGTTCTTC.

J is TRBJ1-5 and V is TRBV18; no clear D. This CDR3 contains 13 residues. Germline V gene data show CDR1 as KGHSH and CDR2 as LQKENI. Trimming removed 3 bases at V and 8 bases at J, with 11 bases between. The CDR3 sequence: CASSPGRDEPQHF. In DNA, the CDR3 is TGTGCCAGCTCACCCGGACGGGATGAGCCCCAGCATTTT. The full variable domain, in which reference TRBV18 and TRBJ1-5 provide the parts outside the CDR3, is NAGVMQNPRHLVRRRGQEARLRCSPMKGHSHVYWYRQLPEEGLKFMVYLQKENIIDESGMPKERFSAEFPKEGPSILRIQQVVRGDSAAYFCASSPGRDEPQHFGDGTRLSIL.

This clonotype was seen only a few times. The V and J genes are TRBV18 and TRBJ1-2; TRBD1 aligns across 7 bases. The trim removed 2 bases at V and 2 bases at J, leaving 5 bases unmatched. The CDR3 sequence is 15 residues long. The V gene's germline CDR1 is KGHSH and CDR2 LQKENI. CDR3 sequence: CASSPNSQGNYGYTF. In DNA, the CDR3 is TGTGCCAGCTCACCAAATTCACAGGGGAACTATGGCTACACCTTC.

The chain's CDR3 is CAGAQGYTDTQYF. CDR3 nucleotides: TGTGCCGGTGCACAGGGATACACAGATACGCAGTATTTT. This sequence joins TRBV30 and TRBJ2-3; the D gene is possibly TRBD1 (6 bases). This CDR3 has 13 residues. Trimming cost V 8 bases and J 2 bases, with 14 bases left between them. The germline gives CDR1 GTSNPN, CDR2 SVGIG (reference sequence).

This clonotype was counted only a few times. The V call is TRBV4-1, the J call TRBJ2-7; D ambiguous. The V gene's germline CDR1 is MGHRA and CDR2 YSYEKL. Trimming took 3 bases from V and 2 from J, leaving 8 bases between them. The CDR3 consists of 13 residues. CDR3 coding DNA: TGCGCCAGCAGCCAGCTACAGCCCTACGAGCAGTACTTC. This sequence encodes CASSQLQPYEQYF.

Ten or more counts support this clonotype. The chain links TRBV24-1 to TRBJ1-2, with 8 bases that match TRBD1. Trimming took 8 bases from V and 6 from J; bases not matched to a gene: 7. The germline V gene encodes CDR1 KGHDR and CDR2 SFDVKD. The CDR3 covers 13 residues. CDR3 region: CATMAGGGDGYTF. As DNA, the CDR3 is TGTGCCACCATGGCAGGGGGCGGTGATGGCTACACCTTC.

This clonotype was observed a handful of times. A much larger clonotype is one base distant, so this may be a read error. The rearrangement links TRBV28 to TRBJ2-5; no clear D gene. This CDR3 has 13 amino acids. CDR1 MDHEN and CDR2 SYDVKM come from the germline V gene. The CDR3 loop reads CASSLQAQEAQYF. Here the CDR3 DNA reads TGTGCCAGCAGTTTACAGGCTCAAGAGGCCCAGTACTTC. The full variable domain, in which reference TRBV28 and TRBJ2-5 provide the parts outside the CDR3, is DVKVTQSSRYLVKRTGEKVFLECVQDMDHENMFWYRQDPGLGLRLIYFSYDVKMKEKGDIPEGYSVSREKKERFSLILESASTNQTSMYLCASSLQAQEAQYFGPGTRLLVL.

The chain recombines TRBV27 with TRBJ2-2, with D possibly TRBD1 on 5 matching bases. The germline V and J ends were trimmed by 4 bases and 2 bases, with 11 bases remaining between them. The CDR3 runs 15 residues. CDR1 and CDR2 (germline): MNHEY, SMNVEV (reference sequence). The CDR3 region is CASSSRQTNTGELFF. The CDR3 region has the DNA TGTGCCAGCAGTTCTAGACAGACCAACACCGGGGAGCTGTTTTTT.

The chain joins TRBV10-3 to TRBJ2-3, with 11 bases lining up with TRBD2. With 10 bases clipped from V and 0 bases from J, the junction kept 12 bases outside the gene matches. Germline V gene lookup returns CDR1 ENHRY and CDR2 SYGVKD. CDR3 size: 17 residues. DNA of the CDR3: TGTGCCACCGGGACTAGCGGAACAATTTCTAGCACAGATACGCAGTATTTT. Protein product: CATGTSGTISSTDTQYF.

In this sample, this clonotype turned up a few times. Germline and junction disagree at one end, which may indicate a read error. V is TRBV3-1 and J is TRBJ2-5, with D unclear. The CDR3 spans 14 residues. The germline V gene encodes CDR1 LGHDT and CDR2 YNNKEL (reference sequence). The CDR3 sequence is CAGSQGRYQETQYF. In nucleotides, the CDR3 is TGTGCCGGCAGCCAAGGGCGGTACCAAGAGACCCAGTACTTC.

There are many counts of this clonotype. The chain uses TRBV7-8 and TRBJ2-7, with D perhaps being TRBD1 or TRBD2 (5 bases each). Per the germline V gene, CDR1 is SGHVS and CDR2 is FQNEAQ. Trimming stripped 4 bases from V and 2 bases from J, with 6 bases between. The CDR3 contains 12 residues. CDR3 bases: TGTGCCAGCAGCTGGGACCCCTACGAGCAGTACTTC. This translates into CASSWDPYEQYF.

The rearrangement links TRBV11-1 to TRBJ2-7; 10 bases are shared with TRBD1. V dropped 6 bases and J dropped 5; count of bases not matched to a gene: 7. Germline values: CDR1 SGHAT, CDR2 FQDESV (reference sequence). The CDR3 covers 14 residues. CDR3 sequence (DNA): TGTGCCAGCAGTCCGGGACAGGGGCTACACGAGCAGTACTTC. Its translation is CASSPGQGLHEQYF.

J is TRBJ1-2 and V is TRBV9; 8 positions match TRBD1. Per germline, CDR1 SGDLS and CDR2 YYNGEE. The junction had 9 bases not matched to a gene; V was cut back by 3 bases and J by 8 bases. The CDR3 has 14 residues. Here the CDR3 reads CASSDGQGWAGYTF. CDR3 bases: TGTGCCAGCAGCGACGGACAGGGCTGGGCGGGCTACACCTTC.

J is TRBJ1-2 and V is TRBV6-2 or TRBV6-3; no reliable D call. CDR1 is MNHEY, CDR2 SVGEGT, per germline. The CDR3 loop spans 12 amino acids. Trimming pared 2 bases from V and 8 bases from J, leaving 9 bases between. DNA for the CDR3: TGTGCCAGCAGTTACGACTCGGGGGGCTACACCTTC. Translating gives CASSYDSGGYTF.

The chain is built from TRBV10-3 and TRBJ1-4; 9 bases are shared with TRBD1. V dropped 10 bases and J dropped 8; count of bases not matched to a gene: 5. From germline, CDR1 is ENHRY and CDR2 SYGVKD. The CDR3 has 12 amino acids. This chain's CDR3 is CASKDRGEKLFF. The CDR3 DNA is TGTGCCAGCAAAGACAGGGGGGAAAAACTGTTTTTT.

This clonotype appeared many times. This rearrangement joins TRBV28 to TRBJ1-6; the D is unclear. CDR1 MDHEN and CDR2 SYDVKM come from the germline V gene. The CDR3 runs 12 residues. V lost 4 bases, J lost 10 bases, and 8 bases lay in between. The CDR3 DNA sequence: TGTGCCAGCAGTTCGAACCGGTCACCCCTCCACTTT. This gives the protein CASSSNRSPLHF.